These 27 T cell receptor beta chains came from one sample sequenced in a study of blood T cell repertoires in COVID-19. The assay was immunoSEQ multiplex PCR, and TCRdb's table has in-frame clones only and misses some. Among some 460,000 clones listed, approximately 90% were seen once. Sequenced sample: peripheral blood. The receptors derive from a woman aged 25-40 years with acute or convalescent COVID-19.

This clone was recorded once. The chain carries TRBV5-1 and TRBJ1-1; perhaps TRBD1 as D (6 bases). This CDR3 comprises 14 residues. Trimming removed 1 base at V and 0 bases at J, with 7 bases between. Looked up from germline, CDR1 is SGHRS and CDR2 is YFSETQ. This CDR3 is CASSLQGMNTEAFF. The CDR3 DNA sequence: TGCGCCAGCAGCTTGCAGGGGATGAACACTGAAGCTTTCTTT.

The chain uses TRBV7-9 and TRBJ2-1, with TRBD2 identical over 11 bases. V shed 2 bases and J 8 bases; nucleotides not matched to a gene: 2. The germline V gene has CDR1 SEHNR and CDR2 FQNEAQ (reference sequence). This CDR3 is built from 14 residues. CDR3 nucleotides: TGTGCCAGCAGCTTATGGGGACTAGCGGATGAGCAGTTCTTC. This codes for CASSLWGLADEQFF.

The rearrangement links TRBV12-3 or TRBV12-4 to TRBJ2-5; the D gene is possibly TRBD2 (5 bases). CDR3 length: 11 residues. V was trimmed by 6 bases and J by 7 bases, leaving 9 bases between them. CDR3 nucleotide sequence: TGTGCCAGCAGCCGGGAAGGGACCCAGTACTTC. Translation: CASSREGTQYF.

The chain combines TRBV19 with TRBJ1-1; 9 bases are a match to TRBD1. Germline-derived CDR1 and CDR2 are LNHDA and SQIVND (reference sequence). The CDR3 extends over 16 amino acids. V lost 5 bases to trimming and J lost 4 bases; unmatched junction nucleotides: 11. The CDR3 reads CASSLPGTGYGTEAFF. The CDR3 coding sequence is TGTGCCAGTAGTCTCCCCGGGACAGGGTACGGCACTGAAGCTTTCTTT.

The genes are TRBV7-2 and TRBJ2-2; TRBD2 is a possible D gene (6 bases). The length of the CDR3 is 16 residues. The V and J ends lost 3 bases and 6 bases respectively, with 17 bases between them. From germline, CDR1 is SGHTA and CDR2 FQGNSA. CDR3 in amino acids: CASSFSRLDQSGELFF. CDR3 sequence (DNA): TGTGCCAGCAGCTTTAGTCGACTAGATCAATCCGGGGAGCTGTTTTTT.

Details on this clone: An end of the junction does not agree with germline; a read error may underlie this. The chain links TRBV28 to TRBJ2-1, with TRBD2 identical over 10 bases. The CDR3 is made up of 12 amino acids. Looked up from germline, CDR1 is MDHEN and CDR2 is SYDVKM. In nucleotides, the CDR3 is TGTGCCAGCAGAATAGGACTAGCGGCCATGATCTTC. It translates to CASRIGLAAMIF. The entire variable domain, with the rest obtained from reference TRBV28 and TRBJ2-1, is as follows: DVKVTQSSRYLVKRTGEKVFLECVQDMDHENMFWYRQDPGLGLRLIYFSYDVKMKEKGDIPEGYSVSREKKERFSLILESASTNQTSMYLCASRIGLAAMIFGPGTRLTVL.

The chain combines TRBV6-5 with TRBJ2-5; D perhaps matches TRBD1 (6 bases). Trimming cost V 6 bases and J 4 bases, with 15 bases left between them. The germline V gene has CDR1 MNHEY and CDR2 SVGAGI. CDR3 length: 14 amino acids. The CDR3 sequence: CASSHRDGAETQYF. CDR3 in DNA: TGTGCCAGCAGCCACAGGGATGGGGCAGAGACCCAGTACTTC.

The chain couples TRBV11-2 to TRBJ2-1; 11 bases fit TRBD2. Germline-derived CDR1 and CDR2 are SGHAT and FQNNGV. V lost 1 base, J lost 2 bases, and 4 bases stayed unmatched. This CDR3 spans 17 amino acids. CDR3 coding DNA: TGTGCCAGCAGCTTAGTCCTAGCGGGGGGTGCCTACAATGAGCAGTTCTTC. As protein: CASSLVLAGGAYNEQFF.

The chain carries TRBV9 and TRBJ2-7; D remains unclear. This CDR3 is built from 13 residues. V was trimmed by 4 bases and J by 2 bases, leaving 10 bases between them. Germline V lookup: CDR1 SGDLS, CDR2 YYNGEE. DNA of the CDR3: TGTGCCAGCAGCCCCGGGTCTACCTACGAGCAGTACTTC. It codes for CASSPGSTYEQYF.

CDR3 protein: CASSLGGQGQPQHF. In DNA form, the CDR3 reads TGTGCCAGCAGCTTAGGGGGACAGGGGCAGCCCCAGCATTTT. This chain uses TRBV7-9 with TRBJ1-5; 10 nucleotides agree with TRBD1. The CDR3 has 14 amino acids. Germline V gives CDR1 SEHNR, CDR2 FQNEAQ (reference sequence). Trimming removed 1 base from V and 7 bases from J; junction bases left unmatched: 1. The variable domain in full, with the rest retrieved from reference TRBV7-9 and TRBJ1-5, is DTGVSQNPRHKITKRGQNVTFRCDPISEHNRLYWYRQTLGQGPEFLTYFQNEAQLEKSRLLSDRFSAERPKGSFSTLEIQRTEQGDSAMYLCASSLGGQGQPQHFGDGTRLSIL.

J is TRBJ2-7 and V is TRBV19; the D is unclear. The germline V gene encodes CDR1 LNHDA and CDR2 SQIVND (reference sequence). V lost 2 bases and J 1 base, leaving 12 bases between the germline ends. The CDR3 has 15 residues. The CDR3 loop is CASSISAYTSYEQYF. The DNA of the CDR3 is TGTGCCAGTAGTATATCCGCGTATACTTCCTACGAGCAGTACTTC.

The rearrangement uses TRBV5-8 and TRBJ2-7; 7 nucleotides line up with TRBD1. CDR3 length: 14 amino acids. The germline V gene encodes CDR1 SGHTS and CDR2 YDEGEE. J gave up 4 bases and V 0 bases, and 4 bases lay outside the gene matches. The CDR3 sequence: CASSLDRGRYEQYF. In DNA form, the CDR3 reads TGTGCCAGCAGCTTGGACAGGGGTCGGTACGAGCAGTACTTC.

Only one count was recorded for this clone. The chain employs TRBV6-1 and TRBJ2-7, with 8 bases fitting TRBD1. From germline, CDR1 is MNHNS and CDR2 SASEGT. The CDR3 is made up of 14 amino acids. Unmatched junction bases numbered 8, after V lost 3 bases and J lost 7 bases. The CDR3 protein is CASSETGARREQYF. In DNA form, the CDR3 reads TGTGCCAGCAGTGAGACAGGGGCCCGTCGGGAGCAGTACTTC.

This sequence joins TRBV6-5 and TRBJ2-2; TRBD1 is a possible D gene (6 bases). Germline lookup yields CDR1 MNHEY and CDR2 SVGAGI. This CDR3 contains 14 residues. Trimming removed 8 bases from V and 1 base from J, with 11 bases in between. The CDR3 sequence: CASLDSLNTGELFF. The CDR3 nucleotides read TGTGCCAGCTTGGACAGCCTGAACACCGGGGAGCTGTTTTTT.

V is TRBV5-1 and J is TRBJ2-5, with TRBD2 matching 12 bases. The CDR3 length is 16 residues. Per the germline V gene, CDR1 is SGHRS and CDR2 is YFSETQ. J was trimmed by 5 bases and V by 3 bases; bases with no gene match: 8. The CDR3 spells CASSSPSGGAVETQYF. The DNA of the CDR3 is TGCGCCAGCAGCTCCCCTAGCGGGGGGGCCGTTGAGACCCAGTACTTC.

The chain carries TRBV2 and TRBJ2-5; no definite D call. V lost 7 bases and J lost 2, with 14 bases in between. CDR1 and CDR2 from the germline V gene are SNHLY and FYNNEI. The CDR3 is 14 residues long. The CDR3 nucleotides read TGTGCCAGCAAAGTCAACAGTGTACAAGAGACCCAGTACTTC. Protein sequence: CASKVNSVQETQYF.

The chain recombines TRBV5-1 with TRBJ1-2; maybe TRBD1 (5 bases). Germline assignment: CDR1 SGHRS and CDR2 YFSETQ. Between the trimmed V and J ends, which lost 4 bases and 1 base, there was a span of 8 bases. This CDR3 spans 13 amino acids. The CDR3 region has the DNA TGCGCCAGCAGCCTGACAGATAACTATGGCTACACCTTC. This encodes CASSLTDNYGYTF.

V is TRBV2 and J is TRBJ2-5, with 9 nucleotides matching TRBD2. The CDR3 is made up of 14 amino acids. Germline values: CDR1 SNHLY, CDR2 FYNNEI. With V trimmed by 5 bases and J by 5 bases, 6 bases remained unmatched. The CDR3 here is CASSPGTSLETQYF. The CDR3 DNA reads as TGTGCCAGCAGTCCCGGGACTAGCTTGGAGACCCAGTACTTC.

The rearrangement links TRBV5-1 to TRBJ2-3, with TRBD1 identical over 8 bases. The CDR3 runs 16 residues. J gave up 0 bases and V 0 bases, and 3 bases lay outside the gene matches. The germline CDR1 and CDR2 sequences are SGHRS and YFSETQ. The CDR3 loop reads CASSLDQGASTDTQYF. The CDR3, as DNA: TGCGCCAGCAGCTTGGACCAGGGGGCTAGCACAGATACGCAGTATTTT.

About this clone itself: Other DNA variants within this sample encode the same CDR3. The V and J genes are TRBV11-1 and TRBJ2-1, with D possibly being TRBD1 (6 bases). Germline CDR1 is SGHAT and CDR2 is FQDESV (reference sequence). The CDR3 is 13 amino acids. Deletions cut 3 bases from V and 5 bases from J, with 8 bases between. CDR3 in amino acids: CASSLGQNNEQFF. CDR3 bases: TGTGCCAGCAGCTTGGGACAAAACAATGAGCAGTTCTTC. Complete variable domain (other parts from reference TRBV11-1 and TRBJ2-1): EAEVAQSPRYKITEKSQAVAFWCDPISGHATLYWYRQILGQGPELLVQFQDESVVDDSQLPKDRFSAERLKGVDSTLKIQPAELGDSAMYLCASSLGQNNEQFFGPGTRLTVL.

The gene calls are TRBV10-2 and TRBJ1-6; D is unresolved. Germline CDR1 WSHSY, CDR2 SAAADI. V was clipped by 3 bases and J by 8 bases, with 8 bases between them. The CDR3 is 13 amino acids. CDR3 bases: TGCGCCAGCAGTGATGTTCGGGATTCACCCCTCCACTTT. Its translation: CASSDVRDSPLHF.

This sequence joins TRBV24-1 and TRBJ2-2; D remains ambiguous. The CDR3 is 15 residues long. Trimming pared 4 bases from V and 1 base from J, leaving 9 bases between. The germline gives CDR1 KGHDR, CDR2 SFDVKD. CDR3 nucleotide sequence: TGTGCCACCAGTGACCTGCCAGGGAACACCGGGGAGCTGTTTTTT. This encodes CATSDLPGNTGELFF.

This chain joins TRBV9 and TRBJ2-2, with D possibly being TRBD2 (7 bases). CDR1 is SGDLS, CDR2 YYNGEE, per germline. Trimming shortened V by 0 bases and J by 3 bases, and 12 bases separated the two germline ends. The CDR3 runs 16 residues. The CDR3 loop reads CASSVEWGGYTGELFF. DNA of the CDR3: TGTGCCAGCAGCGTAGAGTGGGGGGGCTACACCGGGGAGCTGTTTTTT.

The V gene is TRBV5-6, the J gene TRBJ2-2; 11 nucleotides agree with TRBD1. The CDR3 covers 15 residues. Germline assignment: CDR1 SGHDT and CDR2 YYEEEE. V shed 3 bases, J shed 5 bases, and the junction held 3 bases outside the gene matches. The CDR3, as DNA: TGTGCCAGCAGCTGGGGGACAGGGGGAACCGGGGAGCTGTTTTTT. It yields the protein CASSWGTGGTGELFF.

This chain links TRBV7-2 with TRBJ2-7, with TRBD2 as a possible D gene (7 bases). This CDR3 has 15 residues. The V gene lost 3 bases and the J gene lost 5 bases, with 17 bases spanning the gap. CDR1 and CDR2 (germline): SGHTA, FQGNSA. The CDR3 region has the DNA TGTGCCAGCAGCTTCAGGGGAGGGGGAGCAAACGAGCAGTACTTC. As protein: CASSFRGGGANEQYF.

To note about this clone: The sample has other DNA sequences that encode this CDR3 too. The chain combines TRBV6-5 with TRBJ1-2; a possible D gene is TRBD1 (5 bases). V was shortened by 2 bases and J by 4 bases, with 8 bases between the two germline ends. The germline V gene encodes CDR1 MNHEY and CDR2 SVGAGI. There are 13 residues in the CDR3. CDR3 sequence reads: CASSYRGVYGYTF. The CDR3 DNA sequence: TGTGCCAGCAGTTACCGGGGGGTCTATGGCTACACCTTC.

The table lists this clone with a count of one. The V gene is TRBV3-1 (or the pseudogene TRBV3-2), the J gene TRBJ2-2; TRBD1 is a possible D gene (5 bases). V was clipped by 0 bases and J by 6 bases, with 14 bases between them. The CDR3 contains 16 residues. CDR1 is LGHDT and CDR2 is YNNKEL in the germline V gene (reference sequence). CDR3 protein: CASSQDVGRVPGELFF. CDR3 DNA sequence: TGTGCCAGCAGCCAAGATGTCGGCAGGGTCCCCGGGGAGCTGTTTTTT.